Reported below is one T cell receptor beta chain. Its specific antigen is unknown. No per-base quality is available; no much larger clone lies one base away. This record belongs to a study of OX40 agonist ivuxolimab in advanced cancers. The study in broad terms: The costimulatory receptor OX40 (CD134) was targeted by ivuxolimab, a fully human IgG2 agonistic monoclonal antibody. Intravenous ivuxolimab was administered to patients every 2 weeks at six dose levels: 0.01, 0.1, 0.3, 1.5, 3 and 10 mg/kg. Among the 52 dose-escalation patients, some 19 had hepatocellular carcinoma, approximately 15 melanoma, 9 renal cell carcinoma and 9 head and neck cancer. A male proportion of around 83% and a mean age of 60 years, ranging from about 20 to 79, were recorded for the dose-escalation cohort. Patients were allowed to have had prior anti-PD-1, anti-PD-L1 or anti-CTLA-4 therapy, and around 37% of the dose-escalation patients had previously received checkpoint inhibitors. Partial responses occurred in three dose-escalation patients, of whom one had hepatocellular carcinoma and two had cutaneous melanoma. The point of sequencing TCRbeta in the periphery was to test whether ivuxolimab changed TCR sequence diversity and drove clonal T-cell expansion. The paper describes the monotherapy dose-escalation part (N of about 50 patients) of the phase I trial of ivuxolimab. Broad study findings and their caveats: After ivuxolimab, expanded clones were on average more numerous among CD8+ T cells than among CD4+ T cells. Clonal expansion of both CD4+ and CD8+ blood T cells was observed from baseline to week 6 at doses 0.1 to 3.0 mg/kg. Which antigens the clonally expanded peripheral T cells were specific for was not determined. Low levels of normalized T-cell clonal expansion were also seen in some nonresponding patients. Partial responders in the 0.1-3.0 mg/kg groups had among the lowest normalized peripheral clonal expansion, especially among CD8+ T cells.

CDR1 and CDR2 (LNHDA, SQIVND) derive from the germline V gene (reference sequence). Including the terminal cysteine and phenylalanine, the CDR3 comprises 13 residues. Just the 39-base CDR3 DNA is kept, in frame starting at base 1. V gives up 4 bases and J gives up 5 bases, and the segment between their germline ends measures 9 bases. The trial excluded patients who had a history of autoimmune disease or who were on systemic immunosuppression. Peripheral blood for TCR sequencing was collected from all dose cohorts at baseline, on cycle 4 day 1, and on cycle 7 day 1. The samples were taken from a phase I, first-in-human, multicenter, open-label dose-escalation trial of ivuxolimab. The trial enrolled adults with locally advanced or metastatic head and neck squamous cell, hepatocellular, melanoma or renal cell carcinoma. CD4+ and CD8+ T cells were sorted separately from peripheral blood before TCR sequencing.

Genomic DNA was isolated from the sorted cells so that the TCRbeta CDR3 region could be sequenced. The immunoSEQ Assay was used for sequencing of TCRbeta CDR3 regions. Entries here come from immuneACCESS through TCRdb and include only in-frame sequences with V and J called. Some clones fail to appear in such tables; in the studies checked, an unresolved V gene covers under half of the shortfall, and the cause of the remainder is unknown. The sample data list roughly 57,000 clones, and roughly 83% of these were observed just once. The leading ten clones occupy 10% to 15% of the sample. Here the chain combines TRBV19 and TRBJ1-5; 5 matching bases give a weak D call of TRBD1. This specimen consisted of CD4+ or CD8+ T cells sorted from blood, obtained in a trial of the OX40 agonist ivuxolimab. This TCR derives from an adult with an advanced solid tumor such as melanoma, head and neck, liver or kidney cancer. The DNA sequence follows: TGTGCCAGTAGTAGGGACGGCGATCAGCCCCAGCATTTT. Its translation is CASSRDGDQPQHF. When the CDR3 is completed using the reference TRBV19 and TRBJ1-5 genes on either side, the full variable domain is DGGITQSPKYLFRKEGQNVTLSCEQNLNHDAMYWYRQDPGQGLRLIYYSQIVNDFQKGDIAEGYSVSREKKESFPLTVTSAQKNPTAFYLCASSRDGDQPQHFGDGTRLSIL.